This T cell receptor (beta chain) was captured in a study of T cell repertoires in cytomegalovirus infection. Study-level background: Signatures in public TCR beta sequences pointed to both CMV infection and matching HLA type.

The table lists this clonotype with many counts. The antigen remains undetermined. Trimming left V 2 bases short and J 3 bases short, with 10 bases between. Germline V gene lookup returns CDR1 SGHTA and CDR2 FQGNSA. CDR3 size: 14 residues. TCRdb processed the reads anew with MiXCR; each CDR3 protein has one entry. In the table there are roughly 730,000 distinct CDR3 sequences, 30% to 40% of which are singletons. Study results and limitations: CMV carriers having the relevant HLA were flagged by cumulative public TCR beta family frequency.

The material sequenced was cultured PBMCs, taken from culture after CMV antigen stimulation. The rearrangement links TRBV7-2 to TRBJ1-1, with D tentatively TRBD1 (5 bases). The clonotype was recovered from a human donor in good health (CMV status not recorded). Some clones in this sample may be carry-over from other donors' samples. The CDR3 reads CASSLRGSDTEAFF. The CDR3 region has the DNA TGTGCCAGCAGCTTAAGGGGTTCCGACACTGAAGCTTTCTTT.